Listed below are T cell receptor beta chains from one sample, sequenced in a study of shared clonotypes between healthy human individuals. The table came from immunoSEQ multiplex PCR; TCRdb's copy has only in-frame clones and leaves some out. The sample contains over 2,000,000 clones, just over 90% of which appear only once. The material sequenced was naive CD8+ T cells from PBMCs. Receptor source: a young man in good health. Some clones in this sample may be carry-over from other donors' samples. The CDR3 runs from the conserved cysteine through the conserved F or W. D genes are given only for firm matches. Not all rows give a size; the values are once, few, many and, for expanded clones, a class.

TRBV5-1	.	TRBJ2-7	TRBD2	14	CASSAGLALNEQYF	TGCGCCAGCAGCGCGGGACTAGCTCTGAACGAGCAGTACTTC
TRBV11-2	.	TRBJ1-1	.	18	CASSLDPRLPVVNTEAFF	TGTGCCAGCAGCTTAGATCCCCGGCTGCCCGTCGTGAACACTGAAGCTTTCTTT
TRBV5-6	.	TRBJ1-1	.	15	CASSLGGQTNTEAFF	TGTGCCAGCAGCTTGGGTGGCCAAACGAACACTGAAGCTTTCTTT
TRBV27	.	TRBJ2-1	.	15	CASSFRGGGLNEQFF	TGTGCCAGCAGTTTTCGGGGTGGCGGCTTGAATGAGCAGTTCTTC
TRBV5-6	.	TRBJ2-2	.	14	CASSWGVNTGELFF	TGTGCCAGCAGCTGGGGAGTGAACACCGGGGAGCTGTTTTTT
TRBV6-5	.	TRBJ2-7	.	14	CASSYGVGDYEQYF	TGTGCCAGCAGTTACGGGGTAGGAGACTACGAGCAGTACTTC
TRBV4-3	.	TRBJ2-1	.	16	CASSQDQGSYIHEQFF	TGCGCCAGCAGCCAAGACCAAGGCTCATACATTCATGAGCAGTTCTTC
TRBV7-9	.	TRBJ2-1	TRBD2	15	CASSPGTSVFDEQFF	TGTGCCAGCAGCCCCGGGACTAGCGTTTTCGATGAGCAGTTCTTC
TRBV19	once	TRBJ2-7	.	15	CASSIQRHPSYEQYF	TGTGCCAGTAGTATCCAGCGCCATCCCTCCTACGAGCAGTACTTC
TRBV4-2	.	TRBJ2-3	.	12	CASSQPTDTQYF	TGTGCCAGCAGCCAACCAACAGATACGCAGTATTTT
TRBV7-2	.	TRBJ2-1	.	15	CASSLAFPSEYEQFF	TGTGCCAGCAGCTTAGCATTTCCGTCCGAGTATGAGCAGTTCTTC
TRBV4-1	.	TRBJ2-4	TRBD2	15	CASSPREGLRNIQYF	TGCGCCAGCAGCCCTCGGGAGGGCCTTAGGAACATTCAGTACTTC
TRBV13	.	TRBJ1-2	.	18	CASSSELYGDRANYGYTF	TGTGCCAGCAGCTCTGAGCTATATGGCGACAGAGCTAACTATGGCTACACCTTC
TRBV28	.	TRBJ2-3	.	17	CASSFLLQGQDTDTQYF	TGTGCCAGCAGTTTTCTTCTTCAGGGACAAGACACAGATACGCAGTATTTT
TRBV27	.	TRBJ2-7	TRBD1	15	CASSTSGTDSYEQYF	TGTGCCAGCAGTACTTCCGGGACAGACTCCTACGAGCAGTACTTC
TRBV30	.	TRBJ2-2	TRBD2	11	CSGRDTGELFF	TGCAGCGGGAGGGACACCGGGGAGCTGTTTTTT
TRBV11-2	.	TRBJ2-7	.	15	CASSLGVLRPHEQYF	TGTGCCAGCAGCTTAGGAGTATTACGACCCCACGAGCAGTACTTC
TRBV4-3	few	TRBJ2-3	.	12	CASSQDTDTQYF	TGCGCCAGCAGCCAAGACACAGATACGCAGTATTTT
TRBV2	.	TRBJ2-1	.	15	CASRDPRLAYNEQFF	TGTGCCAGCAGGGATCCGAGGCTCGCCTACAATGAGCAGTTCTTC
TRBV6-1	.	TRBJ2-3	TRBD2	17	CASSVNKGRGGRDTQYF	TGTGCCAGCAGTGTCAATAAAGGGAGGGGAGGGCGAGATACGCAGTATTTT
TRBV27	.	TRBJ2-3	TRBD1	16	CASSFLIGQGADTQYF	TGTGCCAGCAGTTTTTTGATCGGACAGGGGGCAGATACGCAGTATTTT
TRBV11-2	.	TRBJ2-5	.	14	CASSSFGAGETQYF	TGTGCCAGCAGCTCCTTCGGGGCCGGGGAGACCCAGTACTTC
TRBV28	.	TRBJ2-7	.	14	CASSFGRGSYEQYF	TGTGCCAGCAGTTTCGGCAGGGGCTCCTACGAGCAGTACTTC
TRBV28	.	TRBJ2-2	.	19	CASSLGQGGIALNTGELFF	TGTGCCAGCAGTTTAGGGCAGGGGGGGATCGCCTTGAACACCGGGGAGCTGTTTTTT
TRBV9	once	TRBJ2-6	.	14	CASGGSAGANVLTF	TGTGCCAGCGGAGGGTCGGCTGGGGCCAACGTCCTGACTTTC
TRBV27	.	TRBJ2-7	.	14	CASSLEGPSYEQYF	TGTGCCAGCAGTTTAGAGGGGCCGTCCTACGAGCAGTACTTC